This T cell receptor beta chain was sequenced during a study of OX40 agonist ivuxolimab in advanced cancers. Germline V gene lookup returns CDR1 LNHDA and CDR2 SQIVND (reference sequence). J gave up 1 base and V 4 bases, and 7 bases lay outside the gene matches. The length of the CDR3 is 16 residues. Profiling relied on immunoSEQ multiplex PCR, and the TCRdb table lists in-frame clones only, not all of them. The sample contains 50,000 to 65,000 clones, roughly 88% of which appear only once. The specimen was CD4+ or CD8+ T cells sorted from blood, collected in a trial of the OX40 agonist ivuxolimab. The chain links TRBV19 to TRBJ1-5; the match to TRBD1 covers 7 bases. The receptor's source is an adult with an advanced solid tumor such as melanoma, head and neck, liver or kidney cancer. Here the CDR3 DNA reads TGTGCCAGTAGTACGACGGGGACAGCCAGCAATCAGCCCCAGCATTTT. It encodes CASSTTGTASNQPQHF.